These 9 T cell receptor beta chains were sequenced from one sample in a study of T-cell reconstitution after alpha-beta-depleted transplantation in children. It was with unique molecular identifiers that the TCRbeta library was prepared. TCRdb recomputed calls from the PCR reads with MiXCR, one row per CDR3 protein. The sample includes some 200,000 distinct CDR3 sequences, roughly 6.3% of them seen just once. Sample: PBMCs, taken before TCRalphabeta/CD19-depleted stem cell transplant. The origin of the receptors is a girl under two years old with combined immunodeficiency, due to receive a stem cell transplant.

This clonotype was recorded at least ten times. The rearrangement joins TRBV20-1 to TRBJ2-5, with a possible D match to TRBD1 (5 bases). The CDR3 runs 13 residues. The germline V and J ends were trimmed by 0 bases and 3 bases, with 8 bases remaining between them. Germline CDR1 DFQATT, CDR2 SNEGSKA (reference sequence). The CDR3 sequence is CSAREGAKETQYF. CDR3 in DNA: TGCAGTGCTAGAGAAGGGGCGAAAGAGACCCAGTACTTC.

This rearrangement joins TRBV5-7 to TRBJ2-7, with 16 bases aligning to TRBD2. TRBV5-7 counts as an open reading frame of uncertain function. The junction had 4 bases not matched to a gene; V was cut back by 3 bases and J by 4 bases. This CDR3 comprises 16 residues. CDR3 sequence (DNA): TGTGCCAGCAGCTCGGGACTAGCGGGGGGGATATACGAGCAGTACTTC. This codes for CASSSGLAGGIYEQYF.

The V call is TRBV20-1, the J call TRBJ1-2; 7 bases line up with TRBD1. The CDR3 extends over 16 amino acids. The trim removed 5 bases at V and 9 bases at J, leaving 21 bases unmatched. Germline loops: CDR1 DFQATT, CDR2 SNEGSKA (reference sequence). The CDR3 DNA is TGCAGTGCTCCAACTCCCCAGTTAACAGGGGCGGCTTGCTACACCTTC. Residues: CSAPTPQLTGAACYTF.

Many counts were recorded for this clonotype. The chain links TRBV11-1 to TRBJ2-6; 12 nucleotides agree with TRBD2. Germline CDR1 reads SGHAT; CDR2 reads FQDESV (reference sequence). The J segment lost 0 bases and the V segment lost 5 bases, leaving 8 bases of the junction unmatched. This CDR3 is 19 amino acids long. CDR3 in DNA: TGTGCCAGCAGCCTCAGACTAGCGGGGGCTTTCTCTGGGGCCAACGTCCTGACTTTC. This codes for CASSLRLAGAFSGANVLTF.

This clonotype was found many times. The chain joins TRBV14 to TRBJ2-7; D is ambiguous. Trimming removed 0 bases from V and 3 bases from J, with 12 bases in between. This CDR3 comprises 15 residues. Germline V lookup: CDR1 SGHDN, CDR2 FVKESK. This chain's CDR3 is CASSQDRQIIYEQYF. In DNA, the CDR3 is TGTGCCAGCAGCCAAGATCGGCAGATAATCTACGAGCAGTACTTC.

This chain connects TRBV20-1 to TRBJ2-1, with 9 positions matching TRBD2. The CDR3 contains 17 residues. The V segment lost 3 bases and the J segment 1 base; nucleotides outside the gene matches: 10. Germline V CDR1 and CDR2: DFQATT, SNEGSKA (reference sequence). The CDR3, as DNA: TGCAGTGCTAGCGTCCCGAGACTAGCGGATTCCTACAATGAGCAGTTCTTC. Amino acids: CSASVPRLADSYNEQFF.

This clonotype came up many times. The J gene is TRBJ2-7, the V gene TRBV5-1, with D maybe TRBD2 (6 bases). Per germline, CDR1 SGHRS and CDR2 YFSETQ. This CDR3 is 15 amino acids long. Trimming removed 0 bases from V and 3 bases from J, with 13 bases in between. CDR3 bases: TGCGCCAGCAGCTTGGACCCGATGGGACTCTACGAGCAGTACTTC. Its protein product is CASSLDPMGLYEQYF.

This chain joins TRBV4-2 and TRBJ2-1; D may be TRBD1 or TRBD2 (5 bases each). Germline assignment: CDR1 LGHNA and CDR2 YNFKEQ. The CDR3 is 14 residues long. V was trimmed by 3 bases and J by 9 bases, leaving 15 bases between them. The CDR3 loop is CASSQGRVLGEQFF. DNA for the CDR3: TGTGCCAGCAGCCAGGGACGGGTTCTAGGTGAGCAGTTCTTC.

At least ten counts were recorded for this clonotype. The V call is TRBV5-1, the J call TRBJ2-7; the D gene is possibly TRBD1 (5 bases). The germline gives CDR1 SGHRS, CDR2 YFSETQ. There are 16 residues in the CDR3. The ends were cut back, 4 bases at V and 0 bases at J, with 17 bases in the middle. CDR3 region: CASSLSTAPFSYEQYF. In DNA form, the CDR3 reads TGCGCCAGCAGCCTCTCGACAGCTCCCTTCTCCTACGAGCAGTACTTC.